This T cell receptor beta chain was recovered during a study of CD8 T cells in Susac syndrome. Blood CD8+ and CD4+ T cells underwent high-throughput TCR beta sequencing. Negative magnetic isolation gave CD8+ and CD4+ cells; FACS enriched CD8+ TEMRA. Reverse transcription of about 0.5 to 1 ug RNA was performed with random hexamers. By means of immunoSEQ multiplex PCR, TCR beta CDR3 spanning 54 Vbeta and 13 Jbeta underwent amplification. MiXCR, applied by TCRdb to the immunoSEQ multiplex PCR reads, yields one record per CDR3 protein. The sample carries 85,000 to 90,000 distinct CDR3 sequences, around 93% recorded once. CDR3 length: 14 residues. Trimming cost V 6 bases and J 7 bases, with 15 bases left between them. Germline-derived CDR1 and CDR2 are MNHEY and SMNVEV (reference sequence).

Material: CD8+ T cells from PBMCs. The origin of this receptor is a human donor in good health. The V call is TRBV27, the J call TRBJ1-4, with D unresolved. The CDR3 spells CASSQGRSSEKLFF. CDR3 nucleotide sequence: TGTGCCAGCAGCCAAGGGAGATCTAGTGAAAAACTGTTTTTT.